What follows describes a single TCR beta chain. Its antigen is not known. This sample was included in a study of cytomegalovirus exposure and HLA in healthy donors. The study's findings and limits: TCR beta sequences numbering under 20,000 were associated with HLA alleles at 0.05 false discovery rate in a later analysis.

In the PCR, 60 Vbeta and 13 Jbeta primers were used. Sequencing used immunoSEQ multiplex PCR; TCRdb keeps in-frame clones, though not all of them. Among about 180,000 clones listed, approximately 83% were seen once. Looked up from germline, CDR1 is SGHNT and CDR2 is YYREEE (reference sequence). V was shortened by 1 base and J by 2 bases, with 10 bases between the two germline ends. The CDR3 sequence is 14 residues long. Healthy bone marrow donors made up the donor group. This chain joins TRBV5-4 and TRBJ2-7; tentative D call: TRBD2 (6 bases). This TCR was sampled from a boy aged 2-9 years in good health and CMV-seronegative. Sequenced input: PBMCs. CDR3 residues: CASSLRGLTYEQYF. CDR3 sequence (DNA): TGTGCCAGCAGCTTGAGGGGACTGACCTACGAGCAGTACTTC.